Listed below are T cell receptor beta chains from one sample, sequenced in a study of graft-versus-host responses after intestinal transplantation. The method was immunoSEQ multiplex PCR; TCRdb's version includes in-frame clones alone and lacks a portion of them. The sample lists 60,000 to 90,000 clones, roughly 87% occurring once. Their target antigens are unknown. Sequenced here: unstimulated CD8+ T cells sorted from spleen or lymph node cells, sampled before intestinal transplant. These receptor sequences come from a human donor who received an intestinal transplant. Both conserved end residues are part of each CDR3. Fields, in order: clone size, V gene, D gene, J gene, CDR3 DNA, CDR3 protein. D genes are given only for firm matches. Expanded clones are given a class, and other clones once, few, many or no size at all.

clone_size: -
v_call: TRBV19
d_call: -
j_call: TRBJ2-1
cdr3_nt: TGTGCCAGTAGTATGGGCCTCGAGCAGTTCTTC
cdr3_aa: CASSMGLEQFF

clone_size: -
v_call: TRBV19
d_call: TRBD1
j_call: TRBJ2-7
cdr3_nt: TGTGCCACCGGACAGGGGGCGGGAGAGCAGTACTTC
cdr3_aa: CATGQGAGEQYF

clone_size: -
v_call: TRBV25-1
d_call: -
j_call: TRBJ2-7
cdr3_nt: TGTGCCAGCAGTGAATTGGGGCATTCCATCGAGCAGTACTTC
cdr3_aa: CASSELGHSIEQYF

clone_size: -
v_call: TRBV18
d_call: -
j_call: TRBJ1-2
cdr3_nt: TGTGCCAGCTCACCCACAGGACATAACTATGGCTACACCTTC
cdr3_aa: CASSPTGHNYGYTF

clone_size: -
v_call: TRBV7-6
d_call: -
j_call: TRBJ2-1
cdr3_nt: TGTGCCAGCGGGGACACCAACTCCTACAATGAGCAGTTCTTC
cdr3_aa: CASGDTNSYNEQFF

clone_size: -
v_call: TRBV6-1
d_call: TRBD1
j_call: TRBJ1-5
cdr3_nt: TGTGCCAGCAGTGAGTGGGACAGGGACCAGAATCAGCCCCAGCATTTT
cdr3_aa: CASSEWDRDQNQPQHF

clone_size: -
v_call: TRBV27
d_call: -
j_call: TRBJ1-5
cdr3_nt: TGTGCCAGCAGTTTAGGCCCGACAAATCAGCCCCAGCATTTT
cdr3_aa: CASSLGPTNQPQHF

clone_size: -
v_call: TRBV13
d_call: TRBD1
j_call: TRBJ1-1
cdr3_nt: TGTGCCAGCAGCTTGGGGACAGGGGTAAGGACTGAAGCTTTCTTT
cdr3_aa: CASSLGTGVRTEAFF

clone_size: -
v_call: TRBV12-5
d_call: TRBD1
j_call: TRBJ1-4
cdr3_nt: TGTGCTAGTGGTCTCGGGACAGGGGGTGAAAAACTGTTTTTT
cdr3_aa: CASGLGTGGEKLFF

clone_size: -
v_call: TRBV19
d_call: -
j_call: TRBJ1-2
cdr3_nt: TGTGCCAGTAGTATATGGGAGGTCAGCCCCTTTGGCTACACCTTC
cdr3_aa: CASSIWEVSPFGYTF

clone_size: -
v_call: TRBV5-6
d_call: -
j_call: TRBJ1-5
cdr3_nt: TGTGCCAGCAGCCTTTCTGGAGGTCAGCCCCAGCATTTT
cdr3_aa: CASSLSGGQPQHF

clone_size: -
v_call: TRBV6-1
d_call: -
j_call: TRBJ1-2
cdr3_nt: TGTGCCAGCGTCCGTTTCCGGGGGGCGGTCCGCTACACCTTC
cdr3_aa: CASVRFRGAVRYTF

clone_size: -
v_call: TRBV6-5
d_call: TRBD1
j_call: TRBJ2-7
cdr3_nt: TGTGCCAGCAGCACAGCGACAGGGGTCGAGCAGTACTTC
cdr3_aa: CASSTATGVEQYF

clone_size: -
v_call: TRBV21-1
d_call: -
j_call: TRBJ2-3
cdr3_nt: TGTGCCAGCAGCAAAGGGGTGGACGGCCGGACTAGCACAGATACGCAGTATTTT
cdr3_aa: CASSKGVDGRTSTDTQYF

clone_size: -
v_call: TRBV11-3
d_call: -
j_call: TRBJ2-1
cdr3_nt: TGTGCCAGCAGTATTGTTTCGGGAAATGAGCAGTTCTTC
cdr3_aa: CASSIVSGNEQFF

clone_size: -
v_call: TRBV7-9
d_call: -
j_call: TRBJ2-7
cdr3_nt: TGTGCCAGCAGCTTAGATTTCAGACTTCCCACCTACGAGCAGTACTTC
cdr3_aa: CASSLDFRLPTYEQYF

clone_size: -
v_call: TRBV25-1
d_call: -
j_call: TRBJ1-2
cdr3_nt: TGTGCCAGCAGGGAAGCAGATGGCTACACCTTC
cdr3_aa: CASREADGYTF

clone_size: -
v_call: TRBV6-6
d_call: -
j_call: TRBJ1-4
cdr3_nt: TGTGCCAGCAGCCAGGGGTACCGAAATGAAAAACTGTTTTTT
cdr3_aa: CASSQGYRNEKLFF

clone_size: -
v_call: TRBV6-4
d_call: TRBD2
j_call: TRBJ2-3
cdr3_nt: TGTGCCAGCTCGGGACTAGCGGGCGATACGCAGTATTTT
cdr3_aa: CASSGLAGDTQYF

clone_size: -
v_call: TRBV6-5
d_call: -
j_call: TRBJ1-1
cdr3_nt: TGTGCCACCACCTTCCACCCGGGAATGAACACTGAAGCTTTCTTT
cdr3_aa: CATTFHPGMNTEAFF

clone_size: -
v_call: TRBV13
d_call: TRBD2
j_call: TRBJ2-1
cdr3_nt: TGTGCCAGCAGCCATGCGGGGGGCGGGGGGTACAATGAGCAGTTCTTC
cdr3_aa: CASSHAGGGGYNEQFF

clone_size: -
v_call: TRBV29-1
d_call: TRBD1
j_call: TRBJ1-2
cdr3_nt: TGCAGCGTTGAAATGCCACCCGACAGGGAGTGGGGCTACACCTTC
cdr3_aa: CSVEMPPDREWGYTF

clone_size: -
v_call: TRBV28
d_call: -
j_call: TRBJ1-2
cdr3_nt: TGTGCCAGCAGTTTTTGGAGGCCTAGACCCTCTATCTATGGCTACACCTTC
cdr3_aa: CASSFWRPRPSIYGYTF

clone_size: -
v_call: TRBV29-1
d_call: TRBD1
j_call: TRBJ1-1
cdr3_nt: TGCAGCGTTGAAGGGGCAGGGGGCTACACTGAAGCTTTCTTT
cdr3_aa: CSVEGAGGYTEAFF

clone_size: once
v_call: TRBV28
d_call: TRBD2
j_call: TRBJ2-1
cdr3_nt: TGTGCCAGCAGTTTAGAGCGGGGGGATTACAATGAGCAGTTCTTC
cdr3_aa: CASSLERGDYNEQFF

clone_size: once
v_call: TRBV19
d_call: -
j_call: TRBJ2-3
cdr3_nt: TGTGCCAGTAGTATCGGGGGACCAGATACGCAGTATTTT
cdr3_aa: CASSIGGPDTQYF

clone_size: -
v_call: TRBV5-6
d_call: -
j_call: TRBJ1-1
cdr3_nt: TGTGCCAGCAGCTTGGTCAGGCTGGACATGAACACTGAAGCTTTCTTT
cdr3_aa: CASSLVRLDMNTEAFF

clone_size: once
v_call: TRBV19
d_call: -
j_call: TRBJ1-1
cdr3_nt: TGTGCCAGTAGTTGGGGCCCAGGGGATGAAGCCTTCTTT
cdr3_aa: CASSWGPGDEAFF

clone_size: -
v_call: TRBV15
d_call: TRBD1
j_call: TRBJ2-1
cdr3_nt: TGTGCCACCAGCACTGGACAGGGGAGTCTTGATGAGCAGTTCTTC
cdr3_aa: CATSTGQGSLDEQFF

clone_size: -
v_call: TRBV10-3
d_call: TRBD1
j_call: TRBJ2-7
cdr3_nt: TGTGCCATCAGCTCGGACAGGAGCTACGAGCAGTACTTC
cdr3_aa: CAISSDRSYEQYF

clone_size: -
v_call: TRBV9
d_call: -
j_call: TRBJ2-2
cdr3_nt: TGTGCCAGCAGCGTGGGCGGGGCCGGGGAGCTGTTTTTT
cdr3_aa: CASSVGGAGELFF

clone_size: few
v_call: TRBV6-1
d_call: -
j_call: TRBJ1-2
cdr3_nt: TGTGCCAGCAGCCTGGACAGCTATGGCTACACCTTC
cdr3_aa: CASSLDSYGYTF

clone_size: -
v_call: TRBV5-4
d_call: TRBD2
j_call: TRBJ2-1
cdr3_nt: TGTGCCAGCAGCCCCCCCGGGGGGGGAAGGAATGAGCAGTTCTTC
cdr3_aa: CASSPPGGGRNEQFF

clone_size: -
v_call: TRBV5-6
d_call: TRBD1
j_call: TRBJ2-7
cdr3_nt: TGTGCCAGCAGCTATCCGGGACAGGGGACCTACGAGCAGTACTTC
cdr3_aa: CASSYPGQGTYEQYF

clone_size: -
v_call: TRBV7-3
d_call: -
j_call: TRBJ1-1
cdr3_nt: TGTGCCAGCAGCGAACAGGGACCCACTGAAGCTTTCTTT
cdr3_aa: CASSEQGPTEAFF

clone_size: -
v_call: TRBV7-9
d_call: -
j_call: TRBJ2-7
cdr3_nt: TGTGCCAGCAGCTTACCTACCTACGAGCAGTACTTC
cdr3_aa: CASSLPTYEQYF

clone_size: -
v_call: TRBV7-9
d_call: -
j_call: TRBJ2-2
cdr3_nt: TGTGCCAGCAGCTTGGGCAGGGGAACCGGGGAGCTGTTTTTT
cdr3_aa: CASSLGRGTGELFF

clone_size: -
v_call: TRBV7-2
d_call: TRBD2
j_call: TRBJ2-7
cdr3_nt: TGTGCCAGCAGCCTAGAAGTGGTCCTAGCGGGGACACCCTACGAGCAGTACTTC
cdr3_aa: CASSLEVVLAGTPYEQYF

clone_size: -
v_call: TRBV30
d_call: -
j_call: TRBJ1-5
cdr3_nt: TGTGCCTGGATCCTAGGGGAGGGGTTCTATAGCAATCAGCCCCAGCATTTT
cdr3_aa: CAWILGEGFYSNQPQHF

clone_size: -
v_call: TRBV5-4
d_call: -
j_call: TRBJ1-5
cdr3_nt: TGTGCCAGCAGCCTAGGACTGGGTGGGCCCCAGCATTTT
cdr3_aa: CASSLGLGGPQHF

clone_size: -
v_call: TRBV4-1
d_call: -
j_call: TRBJ1-1
cdr3_nt: TGCGCCAGCAGCGGGGGACTGTACACTGAAGCTTTCTTT
cdr3_aa: CASSGGLYTEAFF

clone_size: -
v_call: TRBV14
d_call: TRBD2
j_call: TRBJ2-1
cdr3_nt: TGTGCCAGCAGGCAACCCCCGGCTAGCGGTGACAATGAGCAGTTCTTC
cdr3_aa: CASRQPPASGDNEQFF

clone_size: -
v_call: TRBV4-1
d_call: -
j_call: TRBJ1-6
cdr3_nt: TGCGCCAGCAGCCAACCCCCAACGGGGGTCGTACCCCTCCACTTT
cdr3_aa: CASSQPPTGVVPLHF

clone_size: once
v_call: TRBV29-1
d_call: -
j_call: TRBJ2-3
cdr3_nt: TGCAGCGTCGCGACTCAGAGCACAGATACGCAGTATTTT
cdr3_aa: CSVATQSTDTQYF

clone_size: once
v_call: TRBV11-2
d_call: -
j_call: TRBJ2-5
cdr3_nt: TGTGCCAGCAGCCCTGCGGGGTACCAAGAGACCCAGTACTTC
cdr3_aa: CASSPAGYQETQYF

clone_size: -
v_call: TRBV9
d_call: -
j_call: TRBJ1-4
cdr3_nt: TGTGCCAGCAGCACCGGGGGGGGTCGTGATGAAAAACTGTTTTTT
cdr3_aa: CASSTGGGRDEKLFF

clone_size: -
v_call: TRBV5-5
d_call: TRBD1
j_call: TRBJ1-1
cdr3_nt: TGTGCCAGCAGCTTCACCGGGACAGGGGCCACTGAAGCTTTCTTT
cdr3_aa: CASSFTGTGATEAFF

clone_size: -
v_call: TRBV5-6
d_call: -
j_call: TRBJ2-6
cdr3_nt: TGTGCCAGCAGCTTGGGGGGCGCTGGGGCCAACGTCCTGACTTTC
cdr3_aa: CASSLGGAGANVLTF

clone_size: -
v_call: TRBV4-2
d_call: TRBD2
j_call: TRBJ2-1
cdr3_nt: TGTGCCAGCAGCCCCTCATGGGGGGGGTTCGACAATGAGCAGTTCTTC
cdr3_aa: CASSPSWGGFDNEQFF

clone_size: few
v_call: TRBV5-6
d_call: -
j_call: TRBJ2-7
cdr3_nt: TGTGCCAGCAGCTCCGGGGGCTACGAGCAGTACTTC
cdr3_aa: CASSSGGYEQYF

clone_size: -
v_call: TRBV25-1
d_call: -
j_call: TRBJ1-1
cdr3_nt: TGTGCCAGCACATCCCCAAGGACAGAGGAAGCTTTCTTT
cdr3_aa: CASTSPRTEEAFF

clone_size: -
v_call: TRBV7-3
d_call: -
j_call: TRBJ1-1
cdr3_nt: TGTGCCAGCAGCTCACCGGATGGCGGGGGGCTATCTGAAGCTTTCTTT
cdr3_aa: CASSSPDGGGLSEAFF

clone_size: -
v_call: TRBV14
d_call: -
j_call: TRBJ1-3
cdr3_nt: TGTGCCAGCAGCCAAGACAGGGGTTACACCATATATTTT
cdr3_aa: CASSQDRGYTIYF